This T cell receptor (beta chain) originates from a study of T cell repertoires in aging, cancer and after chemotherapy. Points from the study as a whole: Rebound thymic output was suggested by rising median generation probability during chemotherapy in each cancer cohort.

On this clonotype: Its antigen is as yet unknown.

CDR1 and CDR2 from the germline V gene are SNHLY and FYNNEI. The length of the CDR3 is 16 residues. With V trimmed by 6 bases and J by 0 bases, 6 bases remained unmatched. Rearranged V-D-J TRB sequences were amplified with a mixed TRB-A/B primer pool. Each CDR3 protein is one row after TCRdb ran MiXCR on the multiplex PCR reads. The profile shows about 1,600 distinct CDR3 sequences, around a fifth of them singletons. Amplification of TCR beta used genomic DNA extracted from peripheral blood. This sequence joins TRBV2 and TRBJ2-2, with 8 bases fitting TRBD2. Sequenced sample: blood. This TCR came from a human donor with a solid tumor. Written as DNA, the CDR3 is TGTGCCAGCAGGGCTATAGCGGGACCGAACACCGGGGAGCTGTTTTTT. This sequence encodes CASRAIAGPNTGELFF. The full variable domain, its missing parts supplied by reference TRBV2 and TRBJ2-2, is EPEVTQTPSHQVTQMGQEVILRCVPISNHLYFYWYRQILGQKVEFLVSFYNNEISEKSEIFDDQFSVERPDGSNFTLKIRSTKLEDSAMYFCASRAIAGPNTGELFFGEGSRLTVL.